This T cell receptor (beta chain) was sequenced in a study of blood T cell repertoires in COVID-19. Whole-study context: Acute and convalescent COVID-19 samples came from the United States, Italy and Spain. PBMCs, B-cell-depleted T cells, or T cells provided the cDNA or gDNA that made up the material.

The trim removed 2 bases at V and 0 bases at J, leaving 7 bases unmatched. There are 17 residues in the CDR3. Germline CDR1 and CDR2: SGHTA and FQGNSA. Original analysis: The assay estimated nucleated cells by amplifying reference gene primers. TCRdb's copy holds only in-frame clones and misses some; the assay was immunoSEQ multiplex PCR. That table gives V, J and clone size, and the DNA gave D and trimming. The sample has about 85,000 clones; about 90% are singletons. The chain couples TRBV7-2 to TRBJ1-1; 9 bases line up with TRBD1. Sequences were obtained from peripheral blood. The TCR originated in an elderly woman with active or convalescent COVID-19. In DNA form, the CDR3 reads TGTGCCAGCAGCTTACCACAGGGGGCAGGATTGAACACTGAAGCTTTCTTT. Its protein is CASSLPQGAGLNTEAFF.